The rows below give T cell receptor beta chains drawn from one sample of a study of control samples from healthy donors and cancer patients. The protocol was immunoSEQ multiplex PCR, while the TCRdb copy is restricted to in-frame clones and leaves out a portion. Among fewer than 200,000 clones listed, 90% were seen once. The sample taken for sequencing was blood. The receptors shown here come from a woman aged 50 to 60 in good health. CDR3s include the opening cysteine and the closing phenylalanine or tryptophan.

CASSLEGPDVFF	TRBJ1-1	TRBV7-9
CASSLGAGGSTDTQYF	TRBJ2-3	TRBV7-2
CASNQGYSYGYTF	TRBJ1-2	TRBV28
CATSGPGRLNQPQHF	TRBJ1-5	TRBV15
CASSLSLAGVNEQFF	TRBJ2-1	TRBV5-1
CASSPASDSRGMTPLHF	TRBJ1-6	TRBV9
CASSLRLGGNTEAFF	TRBJ1-1	TRBV28
CASSPKASTIRDEQFF	TRBJ2-1	TRBV7-2
CASSPRGGLFYGYTF	TRBJ1-2	TRBV5-4
CASSLPLPLEAFF	TRBJ1-1	TRBV7-9
CASSQGQEQYF	TRBJ2-7	TRBV27
CASSFIGTGDSFNQPQHF	TRBJ1-5	TRBV27
CASSRTGGGGYTF	TRBJ1-2	TRBV6-5
CATSGYNQPQHF	TRBJ1-5	TRBV24-1
CATSRDLGGTGVLEQYF	TRBJ2-7	TRBV15
CASSVPGQEAGNTIYF	TRBJ1-3	TRBV2
CASRLRQEYTGELFF	TRBJ2-2	TRBV28
CASSKGGPYGYTF	TRBJ1-2	TRBV7-2
CASSQDRWTGELFF	TRBJ2-2	TRBV4-3
CASSGQGGYSNQPQHF	TRBJ1-5	TRBV7-2
CASSPQGAGNTIYF	TRBJ1-3	TRBV28
CASRELGGANVLTF	TRBJ2-6	TRBV2
CSASFGGINGYTF	TRBJ1-2	TRBV20-1
CASSSQTLTYGYTF	TRBJ1-2	TRBV28
CASSTTGGFGNTIYF	TRBJ1-3	TRBV19
CASSLVPGASYEQYF	TRBJ2-7	TRBV5-1
CASSESGPSSYNEQFF	TRBJ2-1	TRBV25-1
CASSEVGLPNQPQHF	TRBJ1-5	TRBV2
CASSEGSYRFNEKLFF	TRBJ1-4	TRBV2
CASNPGGTSGASTDTQYF	TRBJ2-3	TRBV5-1
CASSDVGGDNEQFF	TRBJ2-1	TRBV7-9
CASTYADEQFF	TRBJ2-1	TRBV6-5
CATSDGNYEQYF	TRBJ2-7	TRBV24-1
CASRFRGESGNTIYF	TRBJ1-3	TRBV27
CASRRSSKADEQFF	TRBJ2-1	TRBV5-1
CASSPTGANTGELFF	TRBJ2-2	TRBV6-2/TRBV6-3
CASSTGFGNTIYF	TRBJ1-3	TRBV5-1
CASSLSPLPTSTDTQYF	TRBJ2-3	TRBV7-2
CATSPEGLSNQPQHF	TRBJ1-5	TRBV24-1
CASSSSTSGGADTQYF	TRBJ2-3	TRBV5-4
CSVTGGTGEQYF	TRBJ2-7	TRBV29-1
CASTLGGRTEAFF	TRBJ1-1	TRBV28
CASSLQEGATEAFF	TRBJ1-1	TRBV7-8
CATQETDTQYF	TRBJ2-3	TRBV24-1
CASSLTVNTGELFF	TRBJ2-2	TRBV5-1
CASSLGDTSYGYTF	TRBJ1-2	TRBV5-1
CASSFGGETGELFF	TRBJ2-2	TRBV13
CASSLSSGDNGYTF	TRBJ1-2	TRBV28
CASSRPGNTEAFF	TRBJ1-1	TRBV21-1
CASSLTGSYNEQFF	TRBJ2-1	TRBV7-3
CASSRQGARQPQHF	TRBJ1-5	TRBV6-5
CSVGQMNSYEQYF	TRBJ2-7	TRBV29-1
CASSLTGASSPLHF	TRBJ1-6	TRBV7-2
CASSPGTDTQYF	TRBJ2-3	TRBV6-2/TRBV6-3